This T cell receptor (beta chain) was sequenced during a study of shared clonotypes between healthy human individuals. CDR1 and CDR2 from the germline V gene are SGHTA and FQGNSA. The CDR3 length is 15 residues. V lost 5 bases and J lost 2, with 16 bases in between. TCRdb's table, derived via immunoSEQ multiplex PCR, lists solely in-frame clones and lacks some. The profile shows around 1.5 million clones, approximately 98% of them singletons. The receptor's source is a man aged 30-40 years in good health. The chain employs TRBV7-2 and TRBJ2-7; a possible D gene is TRBD2 (5 bases). What was sequenced was naive CD4+ T cells sorted from blood. Stated subset: CD45RA+ positively selected. CDR3 loop: CASSLWATGAYEQYF. The CDR3 bases are TGTGCCAGCAGCCTATGGGCCACCGGGGCCTACGAGCAGTACTTC.